One and the same sample provided the 2 T cell receptor beta chains below, sequenced in a study of T cell responses to AZD1222 COVID-19 vaccine. Here immunoSEQ multiplex PCR was the method, and the copy in TCRdb shows in-frame clones only, minus some. Found here are roughly 100,000 clones, over 70% of them singletons; the top ten hold 20%. The sample was peripheral blood, taken on day 0 of AZD1222 vaccination. These receptors came from an adult in good health.

The chain uses TRBV11-2 and TRBJ2-7; the D is unclear. The length of the CDR3 is 15 residues. With 4 bases removed from V and 7 bases from J, the gap between germline ends came to 20 bases. The germline CDR1 and CDR2 sequences are SGHAT and FQNNGV. The CDR3 bases are TGTGCCAGCAGCTGGCTAGGCGCCCCTGAAGGTGAGCAGTACTTC. This translates into CASSWLGAPEGEQYF.

V is TRBV3-1 (or the pseudogene TRBV3-2) and J is TRBJ2-7; perhaps TRBD1 as D (5 bases). Germline-derived CDR1 and CDR2 are LGHDT and YNNKEL (reference sequence). CDR3 length: 14 amino acids. The V and J ends lost 0 bases and 4 bases respectively, with 10 bases between them. The CDR3 nucleotides are TGTGCCAGCAGCCAAGATGGCTACAGGTACGAGCAGTACTTC. Translated: CASSQDGYRYEQYF.